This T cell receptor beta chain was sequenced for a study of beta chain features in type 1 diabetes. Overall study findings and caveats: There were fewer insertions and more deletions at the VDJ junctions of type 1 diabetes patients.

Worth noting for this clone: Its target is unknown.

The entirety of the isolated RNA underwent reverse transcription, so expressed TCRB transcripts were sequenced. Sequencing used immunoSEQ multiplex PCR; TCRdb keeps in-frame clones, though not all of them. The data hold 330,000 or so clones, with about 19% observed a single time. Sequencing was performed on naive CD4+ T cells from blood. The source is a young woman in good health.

CDR3 sequence reads: CASSYPRGANYEQYF. CDR3 coding DNA: TGTGCCAGCAGTTACCCCCGGGGGGCGAACTACGAGCAGTACTTC. The chain employs TRBV6-5 and TRBJ2-7, with a tentative D call TRBD2 (7 bases). The V gene lost 2 bases and the J gene lost 3 bases, with 14 bases spanning the gap. Per germline, CDR1 MNHEY and CDR2 SVGAGI. CDR3 length equals 15 residues.